The 8 T cell receptor beta chains below were found in one sample sequenced in a study of tumor-infiltrating lymphocytes in primary liver carcinoma. The investigators made TCR beta cDNA from approximately 0.5 ug total RNA, using a constant-region primer. Sequencing libraries for TCR beta derived from three nested multiplex PCR rounds that used slightly modified ARM-PCR. TRBV1-TRBV30 forward and Cbeta reverse primers drove the first two roughly 10-cycle rounds. TCRdb redid the calling of the multiplex PCR reads with MiXCR, one entry per CDR3 protein. The table includes 50,000 or so distinct CDR3 sequences, about 77% detected once. Co-extracting RNA and DNA was done with about 20-33 mg of unsorted bulk tissue as input. Input material: liver tumor tissue from sampling region 5. Subset noted: tumor region T5, tumor centre. These TCRs come from a middle-aged man with primary liver carcinoma and hepatitis B virus infection.

For this clonotype: The junction and the germline gene differ at one end; a read error may be behind it. The chain links TRBV4-1 to TRBJ2-1; D possibly matches TRBD1 or TRBD2 (7 bases each). Germline CDR1 reads MGHRA; CDR2 reads YSYEKL. This CDR3 spans 15 amino acids. CDR3 in DNA: TGCGCCAGCGGCCAAGCAGGGGGAGGGAACAATAAGCAGTTCTTC. Its translation: CASGQAGGGNNKQFF.

Notes on this clonotype: Germline is not matched at one junction end, which may reflect a read error. The V call is TRBV4-1, the J call TRBJ1-5; TRBD1 matches at 9 bases. Germline V lookup: CDR1 MGHRA, CDR2 YSYEKL. The CDR3 extends over 15 amino acids. CDR3 in DNA: TGCGCCAGCTGCCAACGGGACAGGGCCAATCAGCCCAAGCATTTT. Translation: CASCQRDRANQPKHF.

This chain links TRBV4-3 with TRBJ2-3, with D perhaps matching TRBD1 or TRBD2 (6 bases each). Germline V CDR1 and CDR2: LGHNA, YSLEER. The CDR3 runs to 13 residues. The CDR3 nucleotides read TGCACCGGCAGCCAAGTGGAGGGGGGTACGCAGTATTTT. Its translation: CTGSQVEGGTQYF.

CDR3 in amino acids: CASSQGQVASRANVLTF. The CDR3 nucleotides read TGTGCCAGCAGTCAAGGACAGGTGGCATCTAGGGCCAACGTCCTGACTTTC. The J gene is TRBJ2-6, the V gene TRBV5-4, with TRBD1 matching over 7 bases. Germline lookup yields CDR1 SGHNT and CDR2 YYREEE (reference sequence). Trimming removed 5 bases from V and 5 bases from J; junction bases left unmatched: 13. The CDR3 is made up of 17 amino acids.

The chain uses TRBV29-1 and TRBJ1-5; perhaps TRBD1 as D (5 bases). Germline CDR1 reads SQVTM; CDR2 reads ANQGSEA. Trimming left V 6 bases short and J 6 bases short, with 18 bases between. CDR3 size: 14 residues. The CDR3 DNA sequence: TGCAGCGTCGTCGAAGGACAAACCGGTCAGCCCCAGCATTTT. This codes for CSVVEGQTGQPQHF.

As for this clonotype: The junction differs from germline at one of its ends, possibly a read error. The gene calls are TRBV18 and TRBJ2-3; D is unresolved. This CDR3 comprises 13 residues. Germline-derived CDR1 and CDR2 are KGHSH and LQKENI. CDR3 region: CVSSPLVSDTQYF. The CDR3, as DNA: TGTGTCAGCTCACCACTTGTATCAGATACGCAGTATTTT.

Comment on this clonotype: The junction departs from germline at one end; a sequencing error may be responsible. This rearrangement joins TRBV11-2 to TRBJ2-7; maybe TRBD2 (6 bases). The CDR3 runs to 13 residues. Germline V gene sequence: CDR1 SGHAT, CDR2 FQNNGV. CDR3 sequence: CASSFGGASEQYF. The CDR3 DNA reads as TGCGCCAGCAGCTTCGGAGGGGCTAGCGAGCAGTACTTC.

The chain employs TRBV4-3 and TRBJ2-6; D is unresolved. V lost 2 bases and J 4 bases, leaving 15 bases between the germline ends. The CDR3 is 17 amino acids. Looked up from germline, CDR1 is LGHNA and CDR2 is YSLEER. This chain's CDR3 is CASSQSGSEVGANVLTF. In nucleotides, the CDR3 is TGCGCCAGCAGCCAATCCGGGTCAGAGGTCGGGGCCAACGTCCTGACTTTC.